Each of the 29 T cell receptor beta chains below was sequenced from the same sample in a study of CD8+ T cells in alopecia areata. cDNA prepared by RNA extraction and subsequent reverse transcription served as the template for sequencing. Sequencing used immunoSEQ multiplex PCR; TCRdb keeps in-frame clones, though not all of them. The sample contains under 150,000 clones, around 60% of which appear only once. Treatment given: oral pan-JAK inhibitor, 5-10 mg twice daily. This specimen consisted of CD4+ T cells sorted from blood, obtained at week 4, from a patient treated with tofacitinib. The receptors were gathered from a human donor with alopecia areata.

V and J are TRBV29-1 and TRBJ2-3; TRBD1 agrees at 9 bases. Unmatched junction bases numbered 4, after V lost 6 bases and J lost 0 bases. CDR3 length: 14 residues. CDR1 SQVTM and CDR2 ANQGSEA come from the germline V gene. CDR3 region: CSVGQGSSTDTQYF. In nucleotides, the CDR3 is TGCAGCGTCGGACAGGGGTCGAGCACAGATACGCAGTATTTT.

This clone appeared a single time. The rearrangement links TRBV7-2 to TRBJ1-5; a possible D gene is TRBD1 (6 bases). V lost 2 bases and J 0 bases, leaving 11 bases between the germline ends. This CDR3 comprises 16 residues. CDR1 SGHTA and CDR2 FQGNSA come from the germline V gene. The chain's CDR3 is CASSLHQTGSNQPQHF. Written as DNA, the CDR3 is TGTGCCAGCAGCTTACATCAGACAGGTAGCAATCAGCCCCAGCATTTT.

This clone has more than one count but fewer than ten. The identical CDR3 is also encoded by other nucleotide sequences in the sample. The rearrangement links TRBV5-1 to TRBJ2-5; 8 bases are a match to TRBD1. Germline CDR1 and CDR2: SGHRS and YFSETQ. CDR3 length: 14 residues. With V trimmed by 4 bases and J by 2 bases, 4 bases remained unmatched. The CDR3 loop reads CASSLGTGQETQYF. In DNA form, the CDR3 reads TGCGCCAGCAGCCTGGGGACAGGACAAGAGACCCAGTACTTC.

This rearrangement joins TRBV6-5 to TRBJ2-5; the match to TRBD2 covers 9 bases. The germline gives CDR1 MNHEY, CDR2 SVGAGI. V shed 9 bases and J 4 bases; nucleotides not matched to a gene: 3. CDR3 length: 12 amino acids. CDR3 bases: TGTGCCAGTAGCGGGAGTGGAGAGACCCAGTACTTC. This sequence encodes CASSGSGETQYF.

Written as DNA, the CDR3 is TGTGCCAGCAGTCTATCGGCGGGAGTTGGCTACACCTTC. Amino acid sequence: CASSLSAGVGYTF. This chain joins TRBV25-1 and TRBJ1-2; D is uncertain. Germline loops: CDR1 MGHDK, CDR2 SYGVNS. The V end lost 5 bases, the J end lost 7 bases, and 14 bases lay between the germline ends. This CDR3 has 13 amino acids.

This clone has more than one count but fewer than ten. The chain employs TRBV4-1 and TRBJ1-5; D is possibly TRBD1 (6 bases). V was shortened by 1 base and J by 2 bases, with 12 bases between the two germline ends. The CDR3 has 16 amino acids. Looked up from germline, CDR1 is MGHRA and CDR2 is YSYEKL. CDR3 loop: CASSQVAQGGNQPQHF. CDR3 coding DNA: TGCGCCAGCAGCCAAGTGGCACAGGGCGGCAATCAGCCCCAGCATTTT.

The chain carries TRBV30 and TRBJ2-2; D is ambiguous. Germline V gives CDR1 GTSNPN, CDR2 SVGIG (reference sequence). V dropped 0 bases and J dropped 3 bases, with 11 bases sitting between them. The CDR3 is 15 amino acids. CDR3 sequence (DNA): TGTGCCTGGAGTGTACCCGACTCTTACACCGGGGAGCTGTTTTTT. This codes for CAWSVPDSYTGELFF. The entire variable domain, with the rest obtained from reference TRBV30 and TRBJ2-2, is as follows: SQTIHQWPATLVQPVGSPLSLECTVEGTSNPNLYWYRQAAGRGLQLLFYSVGIGQISSEVPQNLSASRPQDRQFILSSKKLLLSDSGFYLCAWSVPDSYTGELFFGEGSRLTVL.

This sequence joins TRBV2 and TRBJ2-1; TRBD1 might be the D (6 bases). V was pared by 6 bases and J by 0 bases, with 12 bases between. The CDR3 loop spans 15 amino acids. CDR1 is SNHLY and CDR2 is FYNNEI in the germline V gene. CDR3 DNA: TGTGCCAGCAGCATTGGGACAACCTCCTACAATGAGCAGTTCTTC. This translates into CASSIGTTSYNEQFF. Filled out from reference TRBV2 and TRBJ2-1, the complete variable domain reads EPEVTQTPSHQVTQMGQEVILRCVPISNHLYFYWYRQILGQKVEFLVSFYNNEISEKSEIFDDQFSVERPDGSNFTLKIRSTKLEDSAMYFCASSIGTTSYNEQFFGPGTRLTVL.

This clone has only a few counts. V is TRBV5-6 and J is TRBJ2-6, with a tentative D call TRBD1 (5 bases). Germline lookup yields CDR1 SGHDT and CDR2 YYEEEE. Trimming stripped 5 bases from V and 0 bases from J, with 9 bases between. This CDR3 comprises 15 residues. The CDR3 spells CASRMTDSGANVLTF. The CDR3 bases are TGTGCCAGCAGGATGACAGACTCTGGGGCCAACGTCCTGACTTTC.

The rearrangement links TRBV30 to TRBJ2-5, with no clear D. Trimming cost V 1 base and J 5 bases, with 8 bases left between them. The CDR3 spans 12 residues. Germline CDR1 and CDR2: GTSNPN and SVGIG (reference sequence). The CDR3 DNA is TGTGCCTGGAGTGGAATTCCGGAGACCCAGTACTTC. As protein: CAWSGIPETQYF.

The gene calls are TRBV15 and TRBJ1-5, with TRBD1 matching over 10 bases. The CDR3 runs 16 residues. V dropped 4 bases and J dropped 4; count of bases not matched to a gene: 7. Germline V gives CDR1 LNHNV, CDR2 YYDKDF (reference sequence). CDR3 region: CATSTGDRGRNQPQHF. The CDR3 bases are TGTGCCACCAGCACGGGAGACAGGGGGCGGAATCAGCCCCAGCATTTT.

This clone occurred a few times. The chain links TRBV30 to TRBJ1-4, with 7 bases aligning to TRBD1. This CDR3 region has 15 residues. The ends lost 2 bases at V and 8 bases at J; junction bases unmatched: 11. Per the germline V gene, CDR1 is GTSNPN and CDR2 is SVGIG (reference sequence). This CDR3 is CAWSPGPGQNEKLFF. The CDR3 coding sequence is TGTGCCTGGAGTCCTGGTCCGGGACAGAACGAAAAACTGTTTTTT.

This chain joins TRBV9 and TRBJ2-1; 11 bases agree with TRBD2. Trimming cost V 4 bases and J 5 bases; bases outside gene matches: 8. Per germline, CDR1 SGDLS and CDR2 YYNGEE. The CDR3 is made up of 16 amino acids. In DNA, the CDR3 is TGTGCCAGCAGCACTTTAGCGGGGGGGCCCCACAATGAGCAGTTCTTC. Translating gives CASSTLAGGPHNEQFF.

To note about this clone: The conserved final phenylalanine or tryptophan is absent from the CDR3, which likely points to a read error. The chain carries TRBV5-4 and TRBJ2-7; TRBD2 aligns across 8 bases. The CDR3 runs 13 residues. The V segment lost 4 bases and the J segment 3 bases; nucleotides outside the gene matches: 3. Per germline, CDR1 SGHNT and CDR2 YYREEE (reference sequence). The CDR3 region is CASSPGGFYEQYS. The CDR3 DNA reads TGTGCCAGCAGCCCGGGAGGGTTCTACGAGCAGTACTCC.

V is TRBV30 and J is TRBJ1-4; 8 nucleotides align to TRBD1. CDR1 GTSNPN and CDR2 SVGIG come from the germline V gene (reference sequence). The CDR3 extends over 15 amino acids. V was pared by 1 base and J by 7 bases, with 8 bases of the junction left unmatched. CDR3 loop: CAWSARTGLTEKLFF. Written as DNA, the CDR3 is TGTGCCTGGAGTGCCCGGACAGGGCTTACTGAAAAACTGTTTTTT.

V and J are TRBV30 and TRBJ2-7; TRBD1 is a possible D gene (6 bases). The germline V and J ends were trimmed by 5 bases and 7 bases, with 21 bases remaining between them. The CDR3 is 14 amino acids. Germline-derived CDR1 and CDR2 are GTSNPN and SVGIG (reference sequence). The CDR3, as DNA: TGTGCCTGGCAGGGGACATCAGTAACTCGGGAGCAGTACTTC. Protein: CAWQGTSVTREQYF.

This clone was observed a single time. Other DNA sequences in this sample translate to the same CDR3. The genes are TRBV18 and TRBJ2-6, with D uncertain. There are 14 residues in the CDR3. The germline V and J ends were trimmed by 2 bases and 1 base, with 3 bases remaining between them. Germline CDR1 is KGHSH and CDR2 is LQKENI. The CDR3 reads CASSPGSGANVLTF. CDR3 DNA sequence: TGTGCCAGCTCACCAGGGTCTGGGGCCAACGTCCTGACTTTC. Supplemented by reference TRBV18 and TRBJ2-6, the full variable domain reads NAGVMQNPRHLVRRRGQEARLRCSPMKGHSHVYWYRQLPEEGLKFMVYLQKENIIDESGMPKERFSAEFPKEGPSILRIQQVVRGDSAAYFCASSPGSGANVLTFGAGSRLTVL.

This clone came up a few times. The chain combines TRBV11-2 with TRBJ2-1; 10 positions match TRBD2. CDR3 size: 15 residues. Germline CDR1 is SGHAT and CDR2 is FQNNGV. V was clipped by 2 bases and J by 6 bases; unmatched bases: 4. The CDR3 spells CASSLLAGELNEQFF. CDR3 in DNA: TGTGCCAGCAGCTTACTAGCGGGAGAGCTCAATGAGCAGTTCTTC.

The chain has TRBV4-2 and TRBJ2-7; perhaps TRBD1 as D (5 bases). In germline, CDR1 is LGHNA, CDR2 YNFKEQ. Deletions cut 5 bases from V and 4 bases from J, with 18 bases between. The CDR3 loop spans 15 amino acids. CDR3 in amino acids: CASSDPATAGYEQYF. CDR3 nucleotides: TGTGCCAGCAGCGATCCGGCCACAGCAGGGTACGAGCAGTACTTC.

The chain recombines TRBV27 with TRBJ1-5; perhaps TRBD1 as D (5 bases). This CDR3 region has 14 residues. From germline, CDR1 is MNHEY and CDR2 SMNVEV (reference sequence). The V end was cut by 5 bases, the J end by 9 bases, with 17 bases between. The CDR3, as DNA: TGTGCCAGCAGTCCCGACGGGGGTCAAGGGCCCCAGCATTTT. Translated: CASSPDGGQGPQHF.

This clone was counted a few times. CDR3 loop: CASSTGLGGWNEQFF. DNA for the CDR3: TGTGCCAGCAGCACCGGACTAGGAGGGTGGAATGAGCAGTTCTTC. The V gene is TRBV7-9, the J gene TRBJ2-1; 7 nucleotides match TRBD2. The CDR3 length is 15 residues. With V trimmed by 5 bases and J by 7 bases, 11 bases remained unmatched. Germline V gene lookup returns CDR1 SEHNR and CDR2 FQNEAQ (reference sequence).

This sequence joins TRBV25-1 and TRBJ1-4, with D unclear. With 4 bases removed from V and 8 bases from J, the gap between germline ends came to 11 bases. Germline V lookup: CDR1 MGHDK, CDR2 SYGVNS. The CDR3 length is 13 residues. For the CDR3, the DNA is TGTGCCAGCAGTGTCAAAGTCGGCGAAAAACTGTTTTTT. This translates into CASSVKVGEKLFF.

A remark on this clone: No conserved phenylalanine or tryptophan is present at the end of the CDR3, so a read error is the likely explanation. CDR3 residues: CASSLAKAATSTDTQYS. The DNA for the CDR3 is TGCGCCAGCAGCTTGGCCAAGGCAGCCACTAGCACAGATACGCAGTATTCT. The rearrangement uses TRBV5-1 and TRBJ2-3, with D unclear. Trimming took off 0 bases at V and 0 bases at J, with 14 bases between the two ends. The CDR3 contains 17 residues. The germline V gene has CDR1 SGHRS and CDR2 YFSETQ.

This clone was counted a few times. This sequence joins TRBV5-4 and TRBJ2-5; TRBD1 matches 7 bases. Germline assignment: CDR1 SGHNT and CDR2 YYREEE (reference sequence). Losses at the gene ends were 1 base for V and 1 base for J; bases not matched to a gene: 10. There are 17 residues in the CDR3. The CDR3 DNA reads as TGTGCCAGCAGCTTGCTTGGACAGGCAAAACTCCAAGAGACCCAGTACTTC. As protein: CASSLLGQAKLQETQYF.

V usage is TRBV10-3 and J usage is TRBJ2-3; D remains unclear. CDR3 size: 12 residues. V was cut by 3 bases and J by 1 base, with 2 bases left in between. The germline gives CDR1 ENHRY, CDR2 SYGVKD. This CDR3 is CAISEGTDTQYF. CDR3 in DNA: TGTGCCATCAGTGAAGGCACAGATACGCAGTATTTT.

This chain connects TRBV7-2 to TRBJ2-5; D perhaps matches TRBD1 (7 bases). The CDR3 is 14 residues long. The V end was cut by 5 bases, the J end by 2 bases, with 12 bases between. Germline V gene sequence: CDR1 SGHTA, CDR2 FQGNSA. CDR3 amino acids: CASSPPGGQETQYF. For the CDR3, the DNA is TGTGCCAGCAGCCCTCCAGGGGGGCAAGAGACCCAGTACTTC.

V and J are TRBV25-1 and TRBJ2-3, with D perhaps matching TRBD2 (6 bases). Deletions cut 4 bases from V and 4 bases from J, with 9 bases between. The CDR3 is 13 residues long. The germline CDR1 and CDR2 sequences are MGHDK and SYGVNS. The CDR3 region is CASSGPGADTQYF. CDR3 DNA sequence: TGTGCCAGCAGTGGCCCGGGGGCAGATACGCAGTATTTT.

The chain links TRBV29-1 to TRBJ1-5, with D possibly being TRBD1 (5 bases). There are 13 residues in the CDR3. Trimming left V 6 bases short and J 1 base short, with 10 bases between. Germline V gives CDR1 SQVTM, CDR2 ANQGSEA. The CDR3 DNA follows: TGCAGCGTGGCCGACAGCAGCAATCAGCCCCAGCATTTT. It yields the protein CSVADSSNQPQHF.

This clone has a handful of counts. The chain has TRBV30 and TRBJ1-2, with 8 bases fitting TRBD1. CDR3 length equals 14 residues. Trimming took 1 base from V and 5 from J; bases not matched to a gene: 6. Germline V gene data show CDR1 as GTSNPN and CDR2 as SVGIG (reference sequence). The CDR3 loop is CAWSGTGQGYGYTF. As DNA, the CDR3 is TGTGCCTGGAGTGGGACCGGACAGGGATATGGCTACACCTTC.